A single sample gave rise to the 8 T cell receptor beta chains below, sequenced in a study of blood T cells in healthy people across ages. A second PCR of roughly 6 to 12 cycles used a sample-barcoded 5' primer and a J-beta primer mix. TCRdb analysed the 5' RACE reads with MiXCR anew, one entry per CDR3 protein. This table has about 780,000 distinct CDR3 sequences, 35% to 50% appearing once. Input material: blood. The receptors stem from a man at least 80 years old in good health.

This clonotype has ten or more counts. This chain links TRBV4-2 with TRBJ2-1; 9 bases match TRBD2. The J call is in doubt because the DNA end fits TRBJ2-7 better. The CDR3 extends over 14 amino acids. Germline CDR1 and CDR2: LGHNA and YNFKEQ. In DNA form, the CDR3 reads TGTGCCAGCAGTGCTAGCGGGATATACAATGAGCAGTACTTC. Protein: CASSASGIYNEQYF.

CDR3 nucleotide sequence: TGTGCCAGCAGCTTAGTGGGACTAGCGGGGGGCGCAGATACGCAGTATTTT. Protein product: CASSLVGLAGGADTQYF. The chain combines TRBV7-2 with TRBJ2-3; 15 nucleotides match TRBD2. V trimming: 1 base; J trimming: 4 bases; junction bases outside the gene matches: 3. The CDR3 consists of 17 residues. The germline V gene encodes CDR1 SGHTA and CDR2 FQGNSA.

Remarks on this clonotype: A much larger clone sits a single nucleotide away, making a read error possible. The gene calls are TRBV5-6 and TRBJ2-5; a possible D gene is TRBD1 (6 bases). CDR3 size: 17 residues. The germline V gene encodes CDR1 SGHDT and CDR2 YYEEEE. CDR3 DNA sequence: TGTGCCAGCAGCATACTCGGACAGTTTTCCCGGCAAGAGACCCGGTACTTC. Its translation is CASSILGQFSRQETRYF.

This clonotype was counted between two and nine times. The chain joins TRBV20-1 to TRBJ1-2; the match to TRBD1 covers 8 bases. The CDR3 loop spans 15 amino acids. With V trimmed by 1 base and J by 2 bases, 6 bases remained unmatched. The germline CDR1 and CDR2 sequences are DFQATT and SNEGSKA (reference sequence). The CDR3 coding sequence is TGCAGTGCTAGAGGAGAGGGACAGGAGAACTATGGCTACACCTTC. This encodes CSARGEGQENYGYTF.

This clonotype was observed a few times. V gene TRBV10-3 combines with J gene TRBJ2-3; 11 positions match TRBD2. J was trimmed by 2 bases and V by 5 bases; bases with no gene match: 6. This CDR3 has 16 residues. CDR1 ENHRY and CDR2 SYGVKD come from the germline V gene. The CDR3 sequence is CAISTGLAGPTDTQYF. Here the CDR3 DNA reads TGTGCCATCAGTACAGGACTAGCGGGTCCCACAGATACGCAGTATTTT.

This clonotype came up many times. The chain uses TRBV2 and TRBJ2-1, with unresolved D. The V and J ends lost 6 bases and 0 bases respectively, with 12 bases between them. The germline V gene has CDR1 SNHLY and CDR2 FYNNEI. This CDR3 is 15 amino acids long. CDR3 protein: CASRQGPNSYNEQFF. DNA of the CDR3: TGTGCCAGCAGACAAGGGCCGAACTCCTACAATGAGCAGTTCTTC.

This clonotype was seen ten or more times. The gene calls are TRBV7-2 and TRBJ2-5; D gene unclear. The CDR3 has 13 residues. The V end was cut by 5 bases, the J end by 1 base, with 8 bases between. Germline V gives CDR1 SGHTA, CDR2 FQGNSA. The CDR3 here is CASSPILQETQYF. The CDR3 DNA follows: TGTGCCAGCAGCCCCATTCTCCAAGAGACCCAGTACTTC.

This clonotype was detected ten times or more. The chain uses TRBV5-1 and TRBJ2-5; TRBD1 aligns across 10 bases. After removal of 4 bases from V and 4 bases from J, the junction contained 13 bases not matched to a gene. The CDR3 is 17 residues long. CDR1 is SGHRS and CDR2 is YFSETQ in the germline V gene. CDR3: CASSRSTGGAGAETQYF. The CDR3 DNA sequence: TGCGCCAGCAGCAGATCGACAGGGGGCGCAGGGGCAGAGACCCAGTACTTC.